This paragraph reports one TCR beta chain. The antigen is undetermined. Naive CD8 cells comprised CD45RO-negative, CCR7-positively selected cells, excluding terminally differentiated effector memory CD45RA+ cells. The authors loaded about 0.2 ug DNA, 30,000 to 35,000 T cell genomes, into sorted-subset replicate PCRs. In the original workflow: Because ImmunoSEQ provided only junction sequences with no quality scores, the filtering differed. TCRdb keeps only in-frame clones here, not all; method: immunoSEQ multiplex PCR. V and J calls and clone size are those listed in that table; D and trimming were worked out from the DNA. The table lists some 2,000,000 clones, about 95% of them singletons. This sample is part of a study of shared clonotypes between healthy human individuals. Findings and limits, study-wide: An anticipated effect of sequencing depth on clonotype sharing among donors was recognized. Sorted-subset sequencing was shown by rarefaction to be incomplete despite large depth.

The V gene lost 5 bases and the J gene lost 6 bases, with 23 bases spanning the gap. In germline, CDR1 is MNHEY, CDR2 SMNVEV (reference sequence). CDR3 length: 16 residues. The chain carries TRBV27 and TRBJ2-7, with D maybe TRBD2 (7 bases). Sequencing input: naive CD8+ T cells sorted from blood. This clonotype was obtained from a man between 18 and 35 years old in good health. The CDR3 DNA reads TGTGCCAGCAGTCCAAGGGGGGGCGGGGTTACCGGCGAGCAGTACTTC. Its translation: CASSPRGGGVTGEQYF.